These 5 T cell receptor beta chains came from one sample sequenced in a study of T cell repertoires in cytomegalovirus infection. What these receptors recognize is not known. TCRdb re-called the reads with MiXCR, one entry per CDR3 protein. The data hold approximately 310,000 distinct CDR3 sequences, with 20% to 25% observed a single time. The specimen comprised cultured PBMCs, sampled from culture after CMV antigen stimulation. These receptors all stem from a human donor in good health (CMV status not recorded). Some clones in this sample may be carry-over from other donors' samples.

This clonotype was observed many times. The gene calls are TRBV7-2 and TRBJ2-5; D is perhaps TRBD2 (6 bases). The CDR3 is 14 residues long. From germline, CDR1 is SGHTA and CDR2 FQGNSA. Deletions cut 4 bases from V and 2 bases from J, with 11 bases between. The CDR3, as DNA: TGTGCCAGCAGCTCGGACTACCCTCAAGAGACCCAGTACTTC. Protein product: CASSSDYPQETQYF.

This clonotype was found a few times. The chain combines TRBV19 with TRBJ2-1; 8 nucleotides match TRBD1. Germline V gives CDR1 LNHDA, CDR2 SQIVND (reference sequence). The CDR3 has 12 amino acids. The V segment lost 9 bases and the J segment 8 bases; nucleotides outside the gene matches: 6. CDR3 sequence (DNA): TGTGCCAGCTCGGACAGGGCGCATGAGCAGTTCTTC. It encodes CASSDRAHEQFF.

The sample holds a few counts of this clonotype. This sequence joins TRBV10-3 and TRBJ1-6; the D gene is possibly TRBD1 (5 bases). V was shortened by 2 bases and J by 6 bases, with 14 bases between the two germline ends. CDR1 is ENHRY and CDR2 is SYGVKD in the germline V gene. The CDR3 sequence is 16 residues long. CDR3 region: CAISEPTTGTNSPLHF. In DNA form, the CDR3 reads TGTGCCATCAGTGAGCCTACTACAGGAACTAATTCACCCCTCCACTTT.

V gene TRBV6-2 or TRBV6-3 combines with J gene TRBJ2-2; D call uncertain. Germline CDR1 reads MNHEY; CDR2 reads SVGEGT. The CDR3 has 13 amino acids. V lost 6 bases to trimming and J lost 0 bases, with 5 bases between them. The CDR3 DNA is TGTGCCAGCAGACGGGCGAACACCGGGGAGCTGTTTTTT. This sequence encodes CASRRANTGELFF.

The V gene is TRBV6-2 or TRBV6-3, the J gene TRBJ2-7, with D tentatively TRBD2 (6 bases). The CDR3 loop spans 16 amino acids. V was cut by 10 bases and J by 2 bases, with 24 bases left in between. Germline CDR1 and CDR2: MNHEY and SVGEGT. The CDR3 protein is CATQRGLGGAAYEQYV. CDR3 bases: TGTGCCACCCAAAGGGGTCTCGGAGGGGCCGCCTACGAGCAGTACGTC.